The present entry profiles one TCR beta chain with its context. Its antigen is still unknown. This PCR relied on a set of 60 Vbeta primers and 13 Jbeta primers. Sequencing was performed with immunoSEQ multiplex PCR; in TCRdb, only in-frame clones are kept and a portion is missing. The sample carries roughly 190,000 clones, over 70% recorded once. The data were obtained in a study of cytomegalovirus exposure and HLA in healthy donors. Study findings and constraints: By a later analysis, the bulk of CMV-associated TCR beta chains appeared HLA-restricted. Most TCR sequences were uncommon, yet certain public TCRs appeared in many donors.

V dropped 5 bases and J dropped 1; count of bases not matched to a gene: 6. This CDR3 is built from 15 residues. Germline-derived CDR1 and CDR2 are MDHEN and SYDVKM. This sequence joins TRBV28 and TRBJ2-3; 7 nucleotides agree with TRBD2. The sequencing input was PBMCs. The receptor was isolated from a man aged 25 to 45 in good health and CMV-seronegative. DNA of the CDR3: TGTGCCAGCAGTGGACCTGGACTAGGCACAGATACGCAGTATTTT. Protein product: CASSGPGLGTDTQYF.